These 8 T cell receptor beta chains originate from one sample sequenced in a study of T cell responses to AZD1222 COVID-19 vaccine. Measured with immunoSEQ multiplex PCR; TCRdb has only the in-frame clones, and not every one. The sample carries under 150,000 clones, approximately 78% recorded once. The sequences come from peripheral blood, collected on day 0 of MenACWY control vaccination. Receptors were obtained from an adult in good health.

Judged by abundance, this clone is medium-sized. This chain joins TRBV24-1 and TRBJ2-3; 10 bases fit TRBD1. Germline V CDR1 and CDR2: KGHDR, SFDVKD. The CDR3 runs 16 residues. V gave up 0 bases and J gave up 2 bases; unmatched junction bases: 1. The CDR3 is CATSDLGQGDTDTQYF. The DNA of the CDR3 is TGTGCCACCAGTGATTTGGGACAGGGGGACACAGATACGCAGTATTTT.

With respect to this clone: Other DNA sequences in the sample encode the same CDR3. Here the CDR3 DNA reads TGTGCCAGCAGTTTACCAGGGGTGTCATGGAACGAGCAGTACTTC. Its protein is CASSLPGVSWNEQYF. V usage is TRBV28 and J usage is TRBJ2-7; tentatively, D is TRBD1 (6 bases). With 2 bases removed from V and 5 bases from J, the gap between germline ends came to 16 bases. CDR1 is MDHEN, CDR2 SYDVKM, per germline. There are 15 residues in the CDR3.

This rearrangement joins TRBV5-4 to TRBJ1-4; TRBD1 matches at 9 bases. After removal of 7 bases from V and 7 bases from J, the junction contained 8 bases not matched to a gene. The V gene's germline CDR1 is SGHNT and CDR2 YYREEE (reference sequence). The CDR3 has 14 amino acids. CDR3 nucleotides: TGTGCCAGCGGACAGGGGACAAGGGGTGAAAAACTGTTTTTT. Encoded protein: CASGQGTRGEKLFF.

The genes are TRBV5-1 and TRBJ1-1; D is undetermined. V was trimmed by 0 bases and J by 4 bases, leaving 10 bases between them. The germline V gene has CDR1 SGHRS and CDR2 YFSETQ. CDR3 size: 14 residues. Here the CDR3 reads CASSLELAGTEAFF. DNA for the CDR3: TGCGCCAGCAGCTTGGAACTGGCGGGCACTGAAGCTTTCTTT.

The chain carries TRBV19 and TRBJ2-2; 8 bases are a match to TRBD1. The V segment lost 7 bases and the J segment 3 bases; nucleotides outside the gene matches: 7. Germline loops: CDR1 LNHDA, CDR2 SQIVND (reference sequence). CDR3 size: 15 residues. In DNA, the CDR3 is TGTGCCAGTACATCAGGGGGCAAGTACACCGGGGAGCTGTTTTTT. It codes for CASTSGGKYTGELFF.

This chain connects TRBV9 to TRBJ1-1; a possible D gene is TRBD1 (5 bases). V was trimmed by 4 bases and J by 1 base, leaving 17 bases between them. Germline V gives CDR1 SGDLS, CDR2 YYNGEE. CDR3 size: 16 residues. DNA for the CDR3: TGTGCCAGCAGCCCCAGAGGGGCGGGGGGGAACACTGAAGCTTTCTTT. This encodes CASSPRGAGGNTEAFF. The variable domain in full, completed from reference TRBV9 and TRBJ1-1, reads DSGVTQTPKHLITATGQRVTLRCSPRSGDLSVYWYQQSLDQGLQFLIQYYNGEERAKGNILERFSAQQFPDLHSELNLSSLELGDSALYFCASSPRGAGGNTEAFFGQGTRLTVV.

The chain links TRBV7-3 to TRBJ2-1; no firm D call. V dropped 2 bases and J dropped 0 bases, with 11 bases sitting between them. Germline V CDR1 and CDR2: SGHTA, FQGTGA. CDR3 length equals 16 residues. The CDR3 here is CASSLGRWSSYNEQFF. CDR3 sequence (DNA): TGTGCCAGCAGCTTAGGTCGGTGGAGCTCCTACAATGAGCAGTTCTTC.

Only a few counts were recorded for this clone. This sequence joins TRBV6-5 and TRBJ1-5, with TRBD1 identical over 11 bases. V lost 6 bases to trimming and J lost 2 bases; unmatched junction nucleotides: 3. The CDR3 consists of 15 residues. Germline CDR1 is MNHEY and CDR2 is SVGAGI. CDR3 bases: TGTGCCAGCAGAGGGACAGGGGGAGGCAATCAGCCCCAGCATTTT. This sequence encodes CASRGTGGGNQPQHF.